These T cell receptor beta chains were read from a single sample in a study of CD8+ T cells in alopecia areata. Data came from immunoSEQ multiplex PCR; TCRdb stores just in-frame clones and leaves some out. The data show 180,000 or so clones, roughly 64% seen once. Sequenced material: CD4+ T cells sorted from blood, taken at week 24, from a patient treated with tofacitinib. These receptor sequences come from a human donor with alopecia areata. Both conserved end residues are part of each CDR3. D genes are given only for firm matches. Clone size, where shown, is once, few, many, or a class for clones that have expanded.

D gene: TRBD1
clone size: NA
V gene: TRBV7-3
CDR3 length: 15
J gene: TRBJ2-2
CDR3 protein: CASSLRTGDPGELFF
CDR3 DNA: TGTGCCAGCAGCCTGCGGACAGGGGATCCCGGGGAGCTGTTTTTT

D gene: TRBD1
clone size: NA
V gene: TRBV27
CDR3 length: 15
J gene: TRBJ1-2
CDR3 protein: CASAGQGHTNYGYTF
CDR3 DNA: TGTGCCAGTGCGGGACAGGGGCACACTAACTATGGCTACACCTTC

D gene: NA
clone size: once
V gene: TRBV30
CDR3 length: 14
J gene: TRBJ2-2
CDR3 protein: CAWSTYPSTGELFF
CDR3 DNA: TGTGCCTGGAGTACCTACCCATCCACCGGGGAGCTGTTTTTT

D gene: NA
clone size: NA
V gene: TRBV19
CDR3 length: 10
J gene: TRBJ1-5
CDR3 protein: CASSTQPQHF
CDR3 DNA: TGTGCCAGTAGTACACAGCCCCAGCATTTT

D gene: NA
clone size: NA
V gene: TRBV11-2
CDR3 length: 16
J gene: TRBJ2-1
CDR3 protein: CASSLEIDSSYNEQFF
CDR3 DNA: TGTGCCAGCAGCTTAGAAATAGACAGCTCCTACAATGAGCAGTTCTTC

D gene: TRBD1
clone size: NA
V gene: TRBV29-1
CDR3 length: 16
J gene: TRBJ2-2
CDR3 protein: CSVELLQGARTGELFF
CDR3 DNA: TGCAGCGTTGAGCTATTACAGGGGGCGCGAACCGGGGAGCTGTTTTTT

D gene: TRBD1
clone size: NA
V gene: TRBV29-1
CDR3 length: 17
J gene: TRBJ2-1
CDR3 protein: CSVDRPRDRSSYNEQFF
CDR3 DNA: TGCAGCGTTGACCGACCCCGGGACAGGAGCTCCTACAATGAGCAGTTCTTC

D gene: TRBD1
clone size: NA
V gene: TRBV28
CDR3 length: 15
J gene: TRBJ2-5
CDR3 protein: CASSLADRLEETQYF
CDR3 DNA: TGTGCCAGCAGTCTCGCGGACAGGTTGGAGGAGACCCAGTACTTC

D gene: NA
clone size: NA
V gene: TRBV5-1
CDR3 length: 14
J gene: TRBJ1-5
CDR3 protein: CASSPGQDNQPQHF
CDR3 DNA: TGCGCCAGCAGCCCGGGACAAGACAATCAGCCCCAGCATTTT

D gene: NA
clone size: NA
V gene: TRBV9
CDR3 length: 15
J gene: TRBJ2-3
CDR3 protein: CASSVAAGRTDTQYF
CDR3 DNA: TGTGCCAGCAGCGTAGCAGCAGGGAGGACAGATACGCAGTATTTT

D gene: NA
clone size: NA
V gene: TRBV27
CDR3 length: 14
J gene: TRBJ1-1
CDR3 protein: CASSLLLGNTEAFF
CDR3 DNA: TGTGCCAGCAGTTTATTGCTCGGAAACACTGAAGCTTTCTTT

D gene: TRBD1
clone size: NA
V gene: TRBV30
CDR3 length: 15
J gene: TRBJ2-3
CDR3 protein: CAWEPGQGSTDTQYF
CDR3 DNA: TGTGCCTGGGAACCGGGACAGGGGAGCACAGATACGCAGTATTTT

D gene: NA
clone size: NA
V gene: TRBV9
CDR3 length: 15
J gene: TRBJ2-6
CDR3 protein: CASSRQISGANVLTF
CDR3 DNA: TGTGCCAGCAGCCGACAGATTTCTGGGGCCAACGTCCTGACTTTC

D gene: TRBD2
clone size: few
V gene: TRBV9
CDR3 length: 14
J gene: TRBJ2-1
CDR3 protein: CASSAGGAYNEQFF
CDR3 DNA: TGTGCCAGCAGCGCCGGGGGGGCCTACAATGAGCAGTTCTTC

D gene: TRBD1
clone size: once
V gene: TRBV5-1
CDR3 length: 15
J gene: TRBJ1-5
CDR3 protein: CASSLSGQGFQPQHF
CDR3 DNA: TGCGCCAGCAGCTTGTCGGGACAGGGTTTCCAGCCCCAGCATTTT

D gene: NA
clone size: few
V gene: TRBV7-2
CDR3 length: 14
J gene: TRBJ2-5
CDR3 protein: CASSTFGEQETQYF
CDR3 DNA: TGTGCCAGCAGCACATTCGGAGAACAAGAGACCCAGTACTTC

D gene: NA
clone size: NA
V gene: TRBV5-4
CDR3 length: 13
J gene: TRBJ1-1
CDR3 protein: CASGRGGNTEAFF
CDR3 DNA: TGTGCCAGCGGGCGCGGGGGGAATACTGAAGCTTTCTTT

D gene: NA
clone size: NA
V gene: TRBV18
CDR3 length: 15
J gene: TRBJ2-1
CDR3 protein: CASSPQGGVADEQFF
CDR3 DNA: TGTGCCAGCTCACCACAAGGCGGGGTGGCCGATGAGCAGTTCTTC

D gene: NA
clone size: few
V gene: TRBV6-5
CDR3 length: 11
J gene: TRBJ2-5
CDR3 protein: CASSRGETQYF
CDR3 DNA: TGTGCCAGCAGTCGCGGGGAGACCCAGTACTTC

D gene: NA
clone size: NA
V gene: TRBV6-5
CDR3 length: 15
J gene: TRBJ1-5
CDR3 protein: CASRPGTPPIQPQHF
CDR3 DNA: TGTGCCAGCAGACCCGGGACACCGCCTATTCAGCCCCAGCATTTT

D gene: NA
clone size: few
V gene: TRBV9
CDR3 length: 13
J gene: TRBJ2-2
CDR3 protein: CASSVESTGELFF
CDR3 DNA: TGTGCCAGCAGCGTAGAAAGCACCGGGGAGCTGTTTTTT

D gene: NA
clone size: NA
V gene: TRBV7-3
CDR3 length: 13
J gene: TRBJ2-7
CDR3 protein: CASSRDSAYEQYF
CDR3 DNA: TGTGCCAGCAGCCGGGACTCTGCCTACGAGCAGTACTTC

D gene: NA
clone size: few
V gene: TRBV27
CDR3 length: 13
J gene: TRBJ1-1
CDR3 protein: CASKRGEGPEAFF
CDR3 DNA: TGTGCCAGCAAACGCGGTGAAGGGCCTGAAGCTTTCTTT

D gene: NA
clone size: once
V gene: TRBV5-1
CDR3 length: 15
J gene: TRBJ2-7
CDR3 protein: CASSSYGTPGMEQYF
CDR3 DNA: TGCGCCAGCAGCTCCTACGGGACACCCGGAATGGAGCAGTACTTC

D gene: TRBD2
clone size: few
V gene: TRBV7-9
CDR3 length: 13
J gene: TRBJ2-1
CDR3 protein: CACRRTSDNEQFF
CDR3 DNA: TGTGCCTGCCGGAGGACTAGCGACAATGAGCAGTTCTTC

D gene: TRBD1
clone size: NA
V gene: TRBV6-5
CDR3 length: 14
J gene: TRBJ1-5
CDR3 protein: CASSPQGINQPQHF
CDR3 DNA: TGTGCCAGCAGTCCACAGGGGATCAATCAGCCCCAGCATTTT

D gene: NA
clone size: NA
V gene: TRBV10-3
CDR3 length: 12
J gene: TRBJ1-1
CDR3 protein: CAISDLNTEAFF
CDR3 DNA: TGTGCCATCAGTGATTTGAACACTGAAGCTTTCTTT

D gene: TRBD1
clone size: NA
V gene: TRBV10-3
CDR3 length: 15
J gene: TRBJ2-3
CDR3 protein: CAITKTGAVTDTQYF
CDR3 DNA: TGTGCCATCACTAAAACAGGGGCGGTCACAGATACGCAGTATTTT

D gene: TRBD2
clone size: NA
V gene: TRBV30
CDR3 length: 17
J gene: TRBJ2-1
CDR3 protein: CAWSATRTSGIYNEQFF
CDR3 DNA: TGTGCCTGGAGCGCAACCCGGACTAGCGGGATCTACAATGAGCAGTTCTTC

D gene: NA
clone size: NA
V gene: TRBV4-1
CDR3 length: 16
J gene: TRBJ1-2
CDR3 protein: CASSQDPRVLNYGYTF
CDR3 DNA: TGCGCCAGCAGCCAAGACCCTAGGGTCCTGAACTATGGCTACACCTTC

D gene: NA
clone size: NA
V gene: TRBV4-3
CDR3 length: 16
J gene: TRBJ2-3
CDR3 protein: CASSQGSRGGPDTQYF
CDR3 DNA: TGCGCCAGCAGCCAAGGTTCCAGGGGGGGTCCAGATACGCAGTATTTT

D gene: TRBD2
clone size: NA
V gene: TRBV4-2
CDR3 length: 17
J gene: TRBJ2-3
CDR3 protein: CASSQTSGGAWADTQYF
CDR3 DNA: TGTGCCAGCAGCCAAACTAGCGGGGGGGCCTGGGCAGATACGCAGTATTTT

D gene: NA
clone size: NA
V gene: TRBV7-7
CDR3 length: 14
J gene: TRBJ2-1
CDR3 protein: CASSLTRGGNEQFF
CDR3 DNA: TGTGCCAGCAGCTTAACTAGGGGGGGGAATGAGCAGTTCTTC

D gene: NA
clone size: few
V gene: TRBV19
CDR3 length: 13
J gene: TRBJ1-2
CDR3 protein: CASSTELGYGYTF
CDR3 DNA: TGTGCCAGCTCGACCGAACTGGGCTATGGCTACACCTTC

D gene: TRBD1
clone size: NA
V gene: TRBV9
CDR3 length: 14
J gene: TRBJ1-5
CDR3 protein: CASSVGQGVQPQHF
CDR3 DNA: TGTGCCAGCAGCGTCGGACAGGGAGTTCAGCCCCAGCATTTT

D gene: TRBD2
clone size: few
V gene: TRBV7-2
CDR3 length: 15
J gene: TRBJ2-7
CDR3 protein: CASSRLAGGSYEQYF
CDR3 DNA: TGTGCCAGCAGCCGACTAGCGGGGGGGTCCTACGAGCAGTACTTC

D gene: TRBD1
clone size: NA
V gene: TRBV29-1
CDR3 length: 15
J gene: TRBJ2-5
CDR3 protein: CSTSGDRGRTETQYF
CDR3 DNA: TGCAGCACCTCGGGTGACAGGGGACGAACAGAGACCCAGTACTTC

D gene: NA
clone size: few
V gene: TRBV4-1
CDR3 length: 17
J gene: TRBJ1-2
CDR3 protein: CASSQALVRGSGYGYTF
CDR3 DNA: TGCGCCAGCAGCCAAGCGTTGGTCAGGGGATCGGGCTATGGCTACACCTTC

D gene: NA
clone size: NA
V gene: TRBV18
CDR3 length: 14
J gene: TRBJ2-7
CDR3 protein: CASSPVQGMGEQYF
CDR3 DNA: TGTGCCAGCTCACCGGTTCAGGGAATGGGCGAGCAGTACTTC

D gene: NA
clone size: NA
V gene: TRBV28
CDR3 length: 15
J gene: TRBJ2-2
CDR3 protein: CASSLNGGPTGELFF
CDR3 DNA: TGTGCCAGCAGCTTAAACGGCGGTCCCACCGGGGAGCTGTTTTTT

D gene: TRBD1
clone size: NA
V gene: TRBV7-2
CDR3 length: 13
J gene: TRBJ1-2
CDR3 protein: CASSLGQGGGYTF
CDR3 DNA: TGTGCCAGCAGCTTAGGGCAGGGGGGTGGCTACACCTTC

D gene: NA
clone size: NA
V gene: TRBV25-1
CDR3 length: 12
J gene: TRBJ2-5
CDR3 protein: CASSTGSKTQYF
CDR3 DNA: TGTGCCAGCTCAACAGGGTCGAAGACCCAGTACTTC

D gene: TRBD2
clone size: once
V gene: TRBV7-2
CDR3 length: 18
J gene: TRBJ2-1
CDR3 protein: CASSLGSGSGGAYNEQFF
CDR3 DNA: TGTGCCAGCAGCCTGGGTAGCGGGAGTGGGGGAGCCTACAATGAGCAGTTCTTC

D gene: NA
clone size: few
V gene: TRBV29-1
CDR3 length: 14
J gene: TRBJ2-3
CDR3 protein: CSVDSIWVRDTQYF
CDR3 DNA: TGCAGCGTTGATTCAATTTGGGTCCGGGATACGCAGTATTTT

D gene: TRBD2
clone size: few
V gene: TRBV7-2
CDR3 length: 15
J gene: TRBJ2-7
CDR3 protein: CASSLGAGVVYEQYF
CDR3 DNA: TGTGCCAGCAGCTTAGGTGCGGGAGTAGTCTACGAGCAGTACTTC